The clone carrying this T cell receptor (beta chain) was seen a handful of times. Trimming cost V 5 bases and J 5 bases, with 10 bases left between them. Germline V gene data show CDR1 as SNHLY and CDR2 as FYNNEI. CDR3 length: 12 amino acids. The sample is drawn from a study of blood T cell repertoires in COVID-19. Across the whole study: From the United States, Italy and Spain came samples of acute and convalescent COVID-19. T cells, B-cell-depleted T cells, or PBMCs supplied cDNA or gDNA.

In Seattle, patients joined the study during active infection and were tracked longitudinally. Sequenced by immunoSEQ multiplex PCR; TCRdb stores in-frame clones only, minus some. The sample contains tens of thousands of clones, 74% of which appear only once. This receptor was taken from a man between 65 and 79 years old with COVID-19, enrolled during active disease. J is TRBJ2-7 and V is TRBV2, with D perhaps TRBD1 (5 bases). The sample consisted of peripheral blood. The CDR3: CASSLGVHEQYF. The CDR3 DNA is TGTGCCAGCAGTCTAGGGGTGCACGAGCAGTACTTC. The full variable domain, rest sourced from reference TRBV2 and TRBJ2-7, is EPEVTQTPSHQVTQMGQEVILRCVPISNHLYFYWYRQILGQKVEFLVSFYNNEISEKSEIFDDQFSVERPDGSNFTLKIRSTKLEDSAMYFCASSLGVHEQYFGPGTRLTVT.